This TCR beta chain was captured in a study of T cell responses to AZD1222 COVID-19 vaccine (dated by TCRdb to the early 2020s). About the study as a whole: TCR sequencing covered fewer than 250 trial participants: 207 given two doses of AZD1222 and 26 given two doses of MenACWY control vaccine. Trial participants were enrolled by age into 18-55, 56-69 and 70-plus year subgroups, with approximately 150, 28 and 58 TCR-sequenced participants respectively.

The CDR3 regions of human TCRbeta chains were analyzed by immunosequencing. In the source study's methods: Repertoire TCRs were checked for matches against a reference library of SARS-CoV-2-specific TCRs that had been generated using the MIRA antigen-specificity platform. Breadth was defined as the fraction of unique TCRs that were SARS-CoV-2-associated, and depth was defined as the fraction of total T cells that were SARS-CoV-2-associated. Using the MIRA data, every spike-specific TCR was mapped to the spike region that the TCR reacted to and assigned to either a CD4 or a CD8 class. Log10-transformed breadth and depth values were compared by one-way ANOVA with Sidak's multiple comparisons tests. As stored in TCRdb, this immuneACCESS dataset retains in-frame rearrangements with V and J assigned. A fraction of the clones does not appear; measured against another copy, unresolved V genes explain less than half of the discrepancy, and the remainder lacks a known reason. V, J and clone size were drawn from that table, and D and trimming were deduced from the DNA. For this sample the table gives about 150,000 clones, of which 82% were detected only once. Roughly 4% of the sample is taken by the ten largest.

General findings and caveats noted by the study authors: After two AZD1222 doses, spike-specific TCR breadth and depth were significantly higher than at day 0 and than in MenACWY recipients. The whole spike protein was spanned by vaccine-associated CD4 TCRs, and dominant responses were seen in regions 160-218 and 743-854. Most participants were white British and females outnumbered males, and the authors suggested that clonal diversity may have been underestimated. Nearly half of unique spike-specific TCRs reportedly recognized epitopes outside regions mutated in the B.1.351 and B.1.1.7 variants. Only six or seven AZD1222 recipients were SARS-CoV-2 seropositive at baseline, limiting conclusions about previously exposed vaccinees. Because no samples from the day 14 peak response were available, repertoires could be characterized only after the peak T cell response. The 56-69-year group was small, and its depth increase did not reach significance, likely because of low power.

Taken with the paper, the label for time point translates to: baseline before first vaccination. In light of the paper, this sample's treatment or condition label describes: meningococcal conjugate vaccine given as trial control. The vaccinee samples were drawn from two UK trials, COV001 and COV002, one of which was a single-blind randomized controlled phase 2/3 trial testing AZD1222 (ChAdOx1 nCoV-19) in healthy adults. For TCRbeta chain sequencing, PBMC samples were collected from trial participants at day 0 and at day 28 after the second dose. The germline V gene specifies MDHEN as CDR1 and SYDVKM as CDR2. The V and J ends are trimmed by 5 bases and 4 bases, leaving 14 bases between them. Its CDR3 holds 14 amino acids, cysteine through phenylalanine. Just the 42-base CDR3 DNA is kept, in frame starting at base 1. This clone was seen only once. No antigen is known for it. No base quality information exists; no much larger clone differs at one position.

The sequence derives from an adult in good health. The material was peripheral blood, obtained on day 0 of MenACWY control vaccination. The chain uses TRBV28 and TRBJ1-1; no D gene call is confident. The CDR3 has the sequence CASSTLGRTTEAFF. The sequence in DNA is TGTGCCAGCAGTACCTTAGGGCGGACCACTGAAGCTTTCTTT.